A selection of T cell receptor beta chains follows, all from one sample in a study of cytomegalovirus exposure and HLA in healthy donors. Some clones are missing from TCRdb's copy, which holds only in-frame ones; the method was immunoSEQ multiplex PCR. The sample lists 70,000 to 100,000 clones, roughly three quarters seen once, with roughly 25% in the top ten. The source material was PBMCs. These receptors came from a woman in her forties or fifties in good health and CMV-seropositive. CDR3s include the opening cysteine and the closing phenylalanine or tryptophan. A D gene is named only where the DNA matches it firmly. Not all rows give a size; the values are once, few, many and, for expanded clones, a class.

CDR3nt,CDR3aa,v_gene,j_gene,abundance,d_gene
TGTGCCAGTAGTATCAGGGACAGCCAAGAGACCCAGTACTTC,CASSIRDSQETQYF,TRBV19,TRBJ2-5,-,TRBD1
TGTGCCAGCAGTGAAGAAGTACAGCAGCCCCAGCATTTT,CASSEEVQQPQHF,TRBV2,TRBJ1-5,-,-
TGTGCCAGCAGCTTTGGGACTAATGAGCAGTTCTTC,CASSFGTNEQFF,TRBV9,TRBJ2-1,-,-
TGTGCCAGTAACGGGGGAGATGTCAATCAGCCCCAGCATTTT,CASNGGDVNQPQHF,TRBV19,TRBJ1-5,-,-
TGCGCCAGCAGCGCGGGACTAGCGGGCAACAATGAGCAGTTCTTC,CASSAGLAGNNEQFF,TRBV5-1,TRBJ2-1,once,TRBD2
TGTGCCAGCAGTCCCGACATCTCTCCTAACTATGGCTACACCTTC,CASSPDISPNYGYTF,TRBV6-1,TRBJ1-2,-,-
TGTGCCAGCAGCTTGAGGACAGGGGCAGGAAACACCATATATTTT,CASSLRTGAGNTIYF,TRBV13,TRBJ1-3,-,TRBD1
TGTGCCTGGAAAGATGGAGGGAATGAAAAACTGTTTTTT,CAWKDGGNEKLFF,TRBV30,TRBJ1-4,-,-
TGTGCCAGCAGCGCCGGCGGAAGCGGGGGCCGGCAGGAGCAGTTCTTC,CASSAGGSGGRQEQFF,TRBV9,TRBJ2-1,-,TRBD2
TGCAGCGCGTCTAAGGGGGTGAGGGAAGCTTTCTTT,CSASKGVREAFF,TRBV29-1,TRBJ1-1,-,-
TGCGCCAGCAGCCAAGACGGGATGGACGAGCAGTACTTC,CASSQDGMDEQYF,TRBV4-1,TRBJ2-7,-,-
TGTGCCAGCAGCCAAACTGGGACTAGCGGGAGTATTAGGAGGTCCTACAATGAGCAGTTCTTC,CASSQTGTSGSIRRSYNEQFF,TRBV4-2,TRBJ2-1,-,TRBD2
TGTGCCAGTAGATGGGCTGAAAAACTGTTTTTT,CASRWAEKLFF,TRBV19,TRBJ1-4,-,-
TGTGCCACCAGCAGAGTCCTCATTAGCGGGGGAAGCTCCTACAATGAGCAGTTCTTC,CATSRVLISGGSSYNEQFF,TRBV15,TRBJ2-1,few,TRBD2
TGTGCCAGCAGCCAAGATTGGCATGAGCAGTTCTTC,CASSQDWHEQFF,TRBV14,TRBJ2-1,-,-
TGTGCCAGCAGCTTAGATGGAGGGAGCGGGAGACGCGTGGGGCAAGAGACCCAGTACTTC,CASSLDGGSGRRVGQETQYF,TRBV11-3,TRBJ2-5,-,TRBD2
TGTGCCAGCAGCGTAGGACATAATAATTCACCCCTCCACTTT,CASSVGHNNSPLHF,TRBV9,TRBJ1-6,-,-
TGTGCCAGCGGAAGACTAGGCGGCACAGATACGCAGTATTTT,CASGRLGGTDTQYF,TRBV6-5,TRBJ2-3,-,-
TGTGCCAGCAGCTTGGGGGCGGCTGGGGCAGATACGCAGTATTTT,CASSLGAAGADTQYF,TRBV7-9,TRBJ2-3,-,-
TGTGCCAGCAGCTTAGCGCAGGGATCTAACTATGGCTACACCTTC,CASSLAQGSNYGYTF,TRBV7-6,TRBJ1-2,few,-
TGTGCCAGCTCACCAGTGTCCCCAGCGGCTGAGCAGTTCTTC,CASSPVSPAAEQFF,TRBV18,TRBJ2-1,-,-
TGTGCCAGCTCACCACCTGGACAGGGGGGAACTGAAGCTTTCTTT,CASSPPGQGGTEAFF,TRBV18,TRBJ1-1,few,TRBD1
TGTGCCACTCAAAAAACTATCCAAGAGACCCAGTACTTC,CATQKTIQETQYF,TRBV19,TRBJ2-5,-,-
TGTTCCAGCAGCTACAGTCTTGGACAGTTCTTT,CSSSYSLGQFF,TRBV7-9,TRBJ1-1,-,-
TGTGCCAGCAGCTTATTTGCAGGGGACACTGAAGCTTTCTTT,CASSLFAGDTEAFF,TRBV7-9,TRBJ1-1,few,-
TGTGCTAGTGGTGCGGGAAACACCATATATTTT,CASGAGNTIYF,TRBV12-5,TRBJ1-3,-,-
TGTGCCAGCAGCGAGGGGGGGGAGCAGCCCCAGCATTTT,CASSEGGEQPQHF,TRBV5-6,TRBJ1-5,-,-
TGTGCCAGCAGCTTCCGGAAACAGGGGTCTAATGAAAAACTGTTTTTT,CASSFRKQGSNEKLFF,TRBV5-4,TRBJ1-4,-,TRBD1
TGTGCCAGCAGCGTTCCGGGACAGGGGACCGAGCAGTACTTC,CASSVPGQGTEQYF,TRBV7-9,TRBJ2-7,-,TRBD1
TGTGCCAGCAGCCAATTCTCGAGGGTTGTGACTGAAGCTTTCTTT,CASSQFSRVVTEAFF,TRBV14,TRBJ1-1,-,-
TGTGCCAGCAGTTTATCCCTGACCGGGGGAGCGGCCCAGCATTTT,CASSLSLTGGAAQHF,TRBV27,TRBJ1-5,-,-
TGTGCCAGTATCCCTTACATGAACACTGAAGCTTTCTTT,CASIPYMNTEAFF,TRBV28,TRBJ1-1,-,-
TGTGCCAGCAGCGTAGTGGAGAGCTCCTACAATGAGCAGTTCTTC,CASSVVESSYNEQFF,TRBV9,TRBJ2-1,-,-
TGTGCCAGCAGCCAATCTAGCGGGGGGGCTGGTCAAGAGACCCAGTACTTC,CASSQSSGGAGQETQYF,TRBV4-2,TRBJ2-5,-,TRBD2
TGTGCCAGCAGCTCGGGACTAGCGGGATCCCACCTAGCCAAAAACATTCAGTACTTC,CASSSGLAGSHLAKNIQYF,TRBV7-2,TRBJ2-4,-,TRBD2
TGTGCCAGCAGTTACCCCCCTAGCGGGGGGGCCGCGGAGCAGTTCTTC,CASSYPPSGGAAEQFF,TRBV6-5,TRBJ2-1,-,TRBD2
TGTGCCAGCACCTTCGTAGGACAGGGTAACCCTGAAGCTTTCTTT,CASTFVGQGNPEAFF,TRBV6-6,TRBJ1-1,-,TRBD1
TGTGCCAGCAGCTTTAGCGCAACAGGGGTTTTCGGCACTGAAGCTTTCTTT,CASSFSATGVFGTEAFF,TRBV7-9,TRBJ1-1,-,TRBD1
TGTGCCAGCTCAGAGAGGGCCATGGAGGATACGCAGTATTTT,CASSERAMEDTQYF,TRBV18,TRBJ2-3,few,-
TGTGCCAGCAGACAGGGGGCTAACCCTTTGACCGGGGAGCTGTTTTTT,CASRQGANPLTGELFF,TRBV27,TRBJ2-2,-,TRBD1
TGCAGCGTTGGGGGGGACTATGGCTACACCTTC,CSVGGDYGYTF,TRBV29-1,TRBJ1-2,-,-
TGCGCCAGCAGCCTCCGGACAGGGGAAGAGACCCAGTACTTC,CASSLRTGEETQYF,TRBV5-1,TRBJ2-5,-,TRBD1